Ten or more counts support the clone carrying this T cell receptor beta chain. Its antigen remains unknown. cDNA molecules, individually, were tagged with unique molecular identifiers. TCRdb re-analysed the 5' RACE reads in MiXCR, keeping a single row per CDR3 protein. Among around 30,000 distinct CDR3 sequences listed, approximately 5.4% were seen once. The data stem from a study of early T cells in non-severe SARS-CoV-2 infection. Study background: The chains were unpaired, and the sequenced material was bulk RNA from unsorted whole blood. Study results and limitations: Missing private and CD4 specificities, VDJdb matching favored anti-spike CD8 responses.

V dropped 10 bases and J dropped 7; count of bases not matched to a gene: 18. The CDR3 has 16 amino acids. Germline V gene lookup returns CDR1 SNHLY and CDR2 FYNNEI. The receptor was isolated from an adult who was a healthcare worker with PCR-confirmed SARS-CoV-2 infection or an uninfected control (not recorded which). The chain links TRBV2 to TRBJ2-1, with 8 bases that match TRBD2. The sample comprised whole blood. CDR3: CATKPGGGVRWNEQFF. The CDR3 bases are TGTGCCACCAAGCCGGGAGGGGGGGTACGTTGGAATGAGCAGTTCTTC.